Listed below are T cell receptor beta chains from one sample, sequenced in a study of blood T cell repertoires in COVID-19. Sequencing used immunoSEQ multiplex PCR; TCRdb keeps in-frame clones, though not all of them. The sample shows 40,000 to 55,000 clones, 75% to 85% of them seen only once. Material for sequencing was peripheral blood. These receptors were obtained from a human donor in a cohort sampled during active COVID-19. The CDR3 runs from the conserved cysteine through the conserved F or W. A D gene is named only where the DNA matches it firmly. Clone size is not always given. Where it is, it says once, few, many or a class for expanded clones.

cdr3_nt: TGTGCCAGCAGCTTAGAGCCGCTAGCGAGATCCAATGAGCAGTTCTTC; cdr3_aa: CASSLEPLARSNEQFF; clone_size: -; v_call: TRBV11-3; d_call: -; j_call: TRBJ2-1; cdr3_length: 16
cdr3_nt: TGCGCCAGCAGCCAACTTGAGAGCACTAATGAAAAACTGTTTTTT; cdr3_aa: CASSQLESTNEKLFF; clone_size: -; v_call: TRBV4-3; d_call: -; j_call: TRBJ1-4; cdr3_length: 15
cdr3_nt: TGTGCCAGCAGTTACTCGAATCAACTGGTTTCCTACGAGCAGTACTTC; cdr3_aa: CASSYSNQLVSYEQYF; clone_size: -; v_call: TRBV6-5; d_call: -; j_call: TRBJ2-7; cdr3_length: 16
cdr3_nt: TGTGCCAGCAGCTTAGAGGGCGGGAGGTTCGCCGGGGAGCTGTTTTTT; cdr3_aa: CASSLEGGRFAGELFF; clone_size: -; v_call: TRBV11-2; d_call: TRBD2; j_call: TRBJ2-2; cdr3_length: 16
cdr3_nt: TGCGCCAGCAGCTTGGAAGGACTAGCGCCTCCGGGGACCCAGTACTTC; cdr3_aa: CASSLEGLAPPGTQYF; clone_size: -; v_call: TRBV5-1; d_call: TRBD2; j_call: TRBJ2-5; cdr3_length: 16
cdr3_nt: TGTGCCAGCGGCAAGGACAGAAACTATGGCTACACCTTC; cdr3_aa: CASGKDRNYGYTF; clone_size: medium-sized; v_call: TRBV5-5; d_call: -; j_call: TRBJ1-2; cdr3_length: 13
cdr3_nt: TGTGCCAGCAGCAAGCAGGGTTTCGGTCAGCCCCAGCATTTT; cdr3_aa: CASSKQGFGQPQHF; clone_size: -; v_call: TRBV7-8; d_call: -; j_call: TRBJ1-5; cdr3_length: 14
cdr3_nt: TGCAGCGCGCTAACAGGGCACTATGGCTACACCTTC; cdr3_aa: CSALTGHYGYTF; clone_size: -; v_call: TRBV29-1; d_call: -; j_call: TRBJ1-2; cdr3_length: 12
cdr3_nt: TGTGCCAGCAGCGCGCAGGGCGCCTATGGCTACACCTTC; cdr3_aa: CASSAQGAYGYTF; clone_size: -; v_call: TRBV13; d_call: -; j_call: TRBJ1-2; cdr3_length: 13
cdr3_nt: TGCGCCAGCAGCCCCTTCGGGGGAGGGAATGAGCAGTTCTTC; cdr3_aa: CASSPFGGGNEQFF; clone_size: -; v_call: TRBV5-1; d_call: TRBD2; j_call: TRBJ2-1; cdr3_length: 14
cdr3_nt: TGTGCCAGCTCACCACCGTGGACAGGGGAGAGGAATGAGCAGTTCTTC; cdr3_aa: CASSPPWTGERNEQFF; clone_size: -; v_call: TRBV18; d_call: TRBD1; j_call: TRBJ2-1; cdr3_length: 16
cdr3_nt: TGTGCCAGCAGCTCCTTCAGTTACTATGGCTACACCTTC; cdr3_aa: CASSSFSYYGYTF; clone_size: -; v_call: TRBV7-2; d_call: -; j_call: TRBJ1-2; cdr3_length: 13
cdr3_nt: TGTGCCAGCAGCGTGCCGGGACAGGGAAAAAACATTCAGTACTTC; cdr3_aa: CASSVPGQGKNIQYF; clone_size: -; v_call: TRBV7-9; d_call: TRBD1; j_call: TRBJ2-4; cdr3_length: 15
cdr3_nt: TGCAGCGTCGAGACTAGCGGGAGCACCTACGAGCAGTACTTC; cdr3_aa: CSVETSGSTYEQYF; clone_size: -; v_call: TRBV29-1; d_call: TRBD2; j_call: TRBJ2-7; cdr3_length: 14
cdr3_nt: TGCGCCAGCAGCCTGGGGGTACTAGCAAACGAGCAGTACTTC; cdr3_aa: CASSLGVLANEQYF; clone_size: few; v_call: TRBV5-1; d_call: -; j_call: TRBJ2-7; cdr3_length: 14
cdr3_nt: TGTGCCAGCAGCCTCCAATTCACCGGGGAGCTGTTTTTT; cdr3_aa: CASSLQFTGELFF; clone_size: -; v_call: TRBV6-2/TRBV6-3; d_call: -; j_call: TRBJ2-2; cdr3_length: 13
cdr3_nt: TGTGCCAGCAGCTTATTCGCGGAGGCCGGCTACACCTTC; cdr3_aa: CASSLFAEAGYTF; clone_size: -; v_call: TRBV7-2; d_call: -; j_call: TRBJ1-2; cdr3_length: 13
cdr3_nt: TGTGCCAGCAGCCAAACCGTGGGCGAAATAAACACCGGGGAGCTGTTTTTT; cdr3_aa: CASSQTVGEINTGELFF; clone_size: -; v_call: TRBV27; d_call: -; j_call: TRBJ2-2; cdr3_length: 17
cdr3_nt: TGTGCCAGCGGTCGAAACCTCGGACAGACCCGAATCGGGCCCCAGCATTTT; cdr3_aa: CASGRNLGQTRIGPQHF; clone_size: -; v_call: TRBV27; d_call: -; j_call: TRBJ1-5; cdr3_length: 17
cdr3_nt: TGTGCCACCAGTGAGACAGGGGAAACTAATGAAAAACTGTTTTTT; cdr3_aa: CATSETGETNEKLFF; clone_size: -; v_call: TRBV24-1; d_call: TRBD1; j_call: TRBJ1-4; cdr3_length: 15
cdr3_nt: TGTGCCAGCAGCGCGGGACTAGCGGTATACAATGAGCAGTTCTTC; cdr3_aa: CASSAGLAVYNEQFF; clone_size: -; v_call: TRBV5-4; d_call: TRBD2; j_call: TRBJ2-1; cdr3_length: 15
cdr3_nt: TGTGCCAGCTCGCTCAGGGGATATGAGACCCAGTACTTC; cdr3_aa: CASSLRGYETQYF; clone_size: -; v_call: TRBV12-3/TRBV12-4; d_call: -; j_call: TRBJ2-5; cdr3_length: 13
cdr3_nt: TGTGCCAGCAGCCAGGGACAGCAGAACACTGAAGCTTTCTTT; cdr3_aa: CASSQGQQNTEAFF; clone_size: -; v_call: TRBV3-1/TRBV3-2; d_call: TRBD1; j_call: TRBJ1-1; cdr3_length: 14
cdr3_nt: TGTGCCAGCAGCTTGGGGGCCGGGACGGCCTACAATGAGCAGTTCTTC; cdr3_aa: CASSLGAGTAYNEQFF; clone_size: once; v_call: TRBV7-9; d_call: -; j_call: TRBJ2-1; cdr3_length: 16
cdr3_nt: TGCGCCAGCAGCTTGGGGACTAGCACAGATACGCAGTATTTT; cdr3_aa: CASSLGTSTDTQYF; clone_size: -; v_call: TRBV5-1; d_call: -; j_call: TRBJ2-3; cdr3_length: 14
cdr3_nt: TGTGCCAGTAGTATTGGGGGACTAGCCTACGAGCAGTACTTC; cdr3_aa: CASSIGGLAYEQYF; clone_size: -; v_call: TRBV19; d_call: TRBD2; j_call: TRBJ2-7; cdr3_length: 14
cdr3_nt: TGTGCCAGCAGTTATTCCCCGGCAGGTTCACGGGAGCAGTACTTC; cdr3_aa: CASSYSPAGSREQYF; clone_size: -; v_call: TRBV6-5; d_call: -; j_call: TRBJ2-7; cdr3_length: 15
cdr3_nt: TGTGCCAGCAGCGCCGCCGGAGGCCAGCCCCAGCATTTT; cdr3_aa: CASSAAGGQPQHF; clone_size: once; v_call: TRBV11-2; d_call: -; j_call: TRBJ1-5; cdr3_length: 13
cdr3_nt: TGTGCCAGTAGGGGGGATGGACAGGGGGCTGAGACCCAGTACTTC; cdr3_aa: CASRGDGQGAETQYF; clone_size: -; v_call: TRBV19; d_call: TRBD1; j_call: TRBJ2-5; cdr3_length: 15
cdr3_nt: TGTGCCACCAGTGATTCCGGGACAGGGGGCGATTCTTTCTTT; cdr3_aa: CATSDSGTGGDSFF; clone_size: -; v_call: TRBV24-1; d_call: TRBD1; j_call: TRBJ1-1; cdr3_length: 14
cdr3_nt: TGTGCCAGCTCACCCTCCCCTCAGGGGGCTGTTGAGCAGTTCTTC; cdr3_aa: CASSPSPQGAVEQFF; clone_size: -; v_call: TRBV18; d_call: TRBD1; j_call: TRBJ2-1; cdr3_length: 15
cdr3_nt: TGCAGTGCTAGCCGAGGGGAGGCCCTCCACTTT; cdr3_aa: CSASRGEALHF; clone_size: -; v_call: TRBV20-1; d_call: -; j_call: TRBJ1-6; cdr3_length: 11
cdr3_nt: TGCAGCGTTGAAACCGGACAGGGTACCGGGGAGCTGTTTTTT; cdr3_aa: CSVETGQGTGELFF; clone_size: -; v_call: TRBV29-1; d_call: TRBD1; j_call: TRBJ2-2; cdr3_length: 14
cdr3_nt: TGTGCCAGCAGCCGATCCCTCCTGACAGGGAGGTTGGAGACCCAGTACTTC; cdr3_aa: CASSRSLLTGRLETQYF; clone_size: -; v_call: TRBV14; d_call: -; j_call: TRBJ2-5; cdr3_length: 17
cdr3_nt: TGTGCCAGCTCACCAGAACCCGGCTCCTACAATGAGCAGTTCTTC; cdr3_aa: CASSPEPGSYNEQFF; clone_size: -; v_call: TRBV18; d_call: -; j_call: TRBJ2-1; cdr3_length: 15
cdr3_nt: TGTGCCAGCAGCAAAGACAGGGGTAATTCACCCCTCCACTTT; cdr3_aa: CASSKDRGNSPLHF; clone_size: few; v_call: TRBV21-1; d_call: -; j_call: TRBJ1-6; cdr3_length: 14
cdr3_nt: TGTGCCTGGGGGACTAGAACAGATACGCAGTATTTT; cdr3_aa: CAWGTRTDTQYF; clone_size: -; v_call: TRBV30; d_call: TRBD2; j_call: TRBJ2-3; cdr3_length: 12
cdr3_nt: TGTGCCAGCAGCTTCCCCGCCCTAGGACTAGCGGGTCAGAACACCGGGGAGCTGTTTTTT; cdr3_aa: CASSFPALGLAGQNTGELFF; clone_size: -; v_call: TRBV7-3; d_call: TRBD2; j_call: TRBJ2-2; cdr3_length: 20
cdr3_nt: TGTGCCAGTGGACAGGGACAGGAGGGCGTTTTT; cdr3_aa: CASGQGQEGVF; clone_size: -; v_call: TRBV19; d_call: TRBD1; j_call: TRBJ1-5; cdr3_length: 11
cdr3_nt: TGTGCCAGTAGTATCCCGTCCCCCGGGACAGCGTATTCACCCCTCCACTTT; cdr3_aa: CASSIPSPGTAYSPLHF; clone_size: -; v_call: TRBV19; d_call: TRBD1; j_call: TRBJ1-6; cdr3_length: 17
cdr3_nt: TGTGCCAGCAGTGAAGTAAAGGGGGCGAGGATCGGGGAGCTGTTTTTT; cdr3_aa: CASSEVKGARIGELFF; clone_size: -; v_call: TRBV6-1; d_call: TRBD1; j_call: TRBJ2-2; cdr3_length: 16
cdr3_nt: TGTGCCAGCAGTCCCGGGACAGGGTACGAGCAGTACTTC; cdr3_aa: CASSPGTGYEQYF; clone_size: -; v_call: TRBV27; d_call: TRBD1; j_call: TRBJ2-7; cdr3_length: 13
cdr3_nt: TGTGCCACCAGTGACCCCGGGACTAGCGGGAATGGAGAGCAGTACTTC; cdr3_aa: CATSDPGTSGNGEQYF; clone_size: -; v_call: TRBV24-1; d_call: TRBD2; j_call: TRBJ2-7; cdr3_length: 16
cdr3_nt: TGTGCCAGCAGTGATCAGGGTGGAGATCAGCCCCAGCATTTT; cdr3_aa: CASSDQGGDQPQHF; clone_size: -; v_call: TRBV2; d_call: -; j_call: TRBJ1-5; cdr3_length: 14
cdr3_nt: TGCGCCAGCAGCTTGGACTCCACCTACGAGCAGTACTTC; cdr3_aa: CASSLDSTYEQYF; clone_size: -; v_call: TRBV5-1; d_call: -; j_call: TRBJ2-7; cdr3_length: 13
cdr3_nt: TGCGCCAGCAGCTTGGGTAGCGGGAGGGCCCCGGATGAGCAGTTCTTC; cdr3_aa: CASSLGSGRAPDEQFF; clone_size: -; v_call: TRBV5-1; d_call: TRBD2; j_call: TRBJ2-1; cdr3_length: 16
cdr3_nt: TGTGCCAGCAGCGTGGGACTAGCGGGTGGGTACGAGCAGTACTTC; cdr3_aa: CASSVGLAGGYEQYF; clone_size: -; v_call: TRBV7-2; d_call: TRBD2; j_call: TRBJ2-7; cdr3_length: 15
cdr3_nt: TGTGCCAGCAGCCTGGGGCAGGGGAGCAATCAGCCCCAGCATTTT; cdr3_aa: CASSLGQGSNQPQHF; clone_size: -; v_call: TRBV5-8; d_call: -; j_call: TRBJ1-5; cdr3_length: 15
cdr3_nt: TGCAGCGTTGAATCGTGGAGCACTGAAGCTTTCTTT; cdr3_aa: CSVESWSTEAFF; clone_size: -; v_call: TRBV29-1; d_call: -; j_call: TRBJ1-1; cdr3_length: 12
cdr3_nt: TGTGCCAGCAGCTTATCTAGCGGGGTCTCCTACGAGCAGTACTTC; cdr3_aa: CASSLSSGVSYEQYF; clone_size: -; v_call: TRBV7-2; d_call: TRBD2; j_call: TRBJ2-7; cdr3_length: 15
cdr3_nt: TGTGCCAGCAGTTCCGGGTCTGGGACAGGGGTGAAGGGCTACACCTTC; cdr3_aa: CASSSGSGTGVKGYTF; clone_size: few; v_call: TRBV28; d_call: TRBD1; j_call: TRBJ1-2; cdr3_length: 16
cdr3_nt: TGTGCCAGCAGTCCAGGGGCCCTCTCCTACGAGCAGTACTTC; cdr3_aa: CASSPGALSYEQYF; clone_size: once; v_call: TRBV27; d_call: -; j_call: TRBJ2-7; cdr3_length: 14
cdr3_nt: TGTGCCAGCAGTGAAGGGGTAGGGGTTTATGGCTACACCTTC; cdr3_aa: CASSEGVGVYGYTF; clone_size: -; v_call: TRBV2; d_call: -; j_call: TRBJ1-2; cdr3_length: 14
cdr3_nt: TGTGCCAGCAGCCTAGGGGGGTACGGGGGAAATTCACCCCTCCACTTT; cdr3_aa: CASSLGGYGGNSPLHF; clone_size: -; v_call: TRBV7-2; d_call: -; j_call: TRBJ1-6; cdr3_length: 16
cdr3_nt: TGTGCCAGCAGTTTAACTAGCGGGAGCGTCAACGAGCAGTACTTC; cdr3_aa: CASSLTSGSVNEQYF; clone_size: -; v_call: TRBV6-5; d_call: TRBD2; j_call: TRBJ2-7; cdr3_length: 15
cdr3_nt: TGCGCCAGCAGCCCCCGACTAGCGGGAGGGGAGACCCAGTACTTC; cdr3_aa: CASSPRLAGGETQYF; clone_size: -; v_call: TRBV4-3; d_call: TRBD2; j_call: TRBJ2-5; cdr3_length: 15
cdr3_nt: TGTGCCAGCAGCCCATGGACTAGCGGACAAGAGACCCAGTACTTC; cdr3_aa: CASSPWTSGQETQYF; clone_size: -; v_call: TRBV14; d_call: TRBD2; j_call: TRBJ2-5; cdr3_length: 15
cdr3_nt: TGTGCCAGCTCACCACCGCAGAATTCACCCCTCCACTTT; cdr3_aa: CASSPPQNSPLHF; clone_size: -; v_call: TRBV18; d_call: -; j_call: TRBJ1-6; cdr3_length: 13